This entry concerns a single T cell receptor (beta chain). The study recruited people aged about 18 to 95 years across approximately 25 US areas. CDR1 is ENHRY, CDR2 SYGVKD, per germline. There are 16 residues in the CDR3. J gave up 1 base and V 5 bases, and 8 bases lay outside the gene matches. This entry comes from a study of blood T cell repertoires in COVID-19. Study-wide background: Material from acute and convalescent COVID-19 was sourced from the United States, Italy and Spain. The cDNA or gDNA used as material had been derived from T cells, B-cell-depleted T cells, or PBMCs.

In the original processing: Amplifying reference gene primers gave estimates of nucleated cell counts. The method was immunoSEQ multiplex PCR; TCRdb's version includes in-frame clones alone and lacks a portion of them. Clone size and V and J calls were adopted from that table, with D and trimming inferred from the DNA. The table lists 160,000 or so clones, roughly 87% of them singletons. This clonotype was sampled from a human donor with acute COVID-19. The donor label of this sample is uncertain. Sequenced sample: PBMCs or T cells enriched from blood (not recorded which). The chain employs TRBV10-3 and TRBJ1-3; 7 bases match TRBD1. CDR3 coding DNA: TGTGCCATCAGTCAGGGGGACCTGGCGTCTGGAAACACCATATATTTT. It codes for CAISQGDLASGNTIYF.